The 10 T cell receptor beta chains below all came from one sample that was sequenced in a study of Ad26.COV2.S vaccination and SARS-CoV-2 variants. Treatment described: about 20 received Ad26.COV2.S at low or high dose, single or two shots; about 5 received placebo; per-sample allocation not given. Sampling was done on day 63 after the first vaccine or placebo injection. Assay used: immunoSEQ multiplex PCR; TCRdb lists only in-frame clones, some missing. The repertoire has about 450,000 clones, approximately 92% of them found once; the top ten carry roughly 2.5%. The starting material was peripheral blood, obtained in a trial of Ad26.COV2.S vaccine versus placebo. The receptors were gathered from a person aged 18-60 years who received the Ad26.COV2.S COVID-19 vaccine or a placebo.

This clone was found once. The rearrangement joins TRBV6-5 to TRBJ1-1, with 7 bases that match TRBD1. Germline values: CDR1 MNHEY, CDR2 SVGAGI. The V segment lost 4 bases and the J segment 3 bases; nucleotides outside the gene matches: 11. There are 16 residues in the CDR3. The CDR3 spells CASSSNMGGGYTEAFF. CDR3 bases: TGTGCCAGCAGTTCCAACATGGGAGGGGGCTACACTGAAGCTTTCTTT.

The chain combines TRBV7-2 with TRBJ2-4; D not certain. CDR1 and CDR2 (germline): SGHTA, FQGNSA. The CDR3 has 14 residues. Between the trimmed V and J ends, which lost 5 bases and 9 bases, there was a span of 17 bases. This CDR3 reads CASSPNPPLSIQYF. CDR3 sequence (DNA): TGTGCCAGCAGCCCGAACCCTCCGTTAAGCATTCAGTACTTC.

As to this clone: The limits of the CDR3 on the DNA are not certain, so only TCRdb's listed CDR3 is given. The chain links TRBV6-6 to TRBJ2-5; the listed D gene, TRBD2, was not tested against the DNA. The CDR3 region is 15 residues in length, termini included. CDR1 is MNHNY and CDR2 is SVGAGI in the germline V gene (reference sequence). Here the CDR3 reads CASSSSAGGRETQYF.

As for this clone: Sequence at one end of the junction differs from germline and may be a read error. The rearrangement links TRBV13 to TRBJ2-3; 10 nucleotides line up with TRBD2. The CDR3 contains 14 residues. The germline V gene encodes CDR1 PRHDT and CDR2 FYEKMQ (reference sequence). This CDR3 is CASSLGSSGRGQYF. The CDR3 DNA reads as TGTGCCAGCAGCCTAGGGTCTAGCGGGAGAGGGCAGTATTTT.

CDR3 DNA sequence: TGCGCCAGCAGCCAAGCCCGCTTTTCGGTCACCGGGGAGCTGTTTTTT. Translation gives CASSQARFSVTGELFF. This rearrangement joins TRBV4-1 to TRBJ2-2; D is undetermined. V was pared by 1 base and J by 4 bases, with 13 bases between. The CDR3 is 16 amino acids. Germline assignment: CDR1 MGHRA and CDR2 YSYEKL.

The gene calls are TRBV27 and TRBJ2-1, with D unclear. V lost 2 bases and J lost 7, with 12 bases in between. Germline CDR1 and CDR2: MNHEY and SMNVEV (reference sequence). The CDR3 loop spans 14 amino acids. CDR3 DNA sequence: TGTGCCAGCAGTTTACAACCGGGTCCGAATGAGCAGTTCTTC. As protein: CASSLQPGPNEQFF.

V usage is TRBV19 and J usage is TRBJ2-4; no reliable D call. Germline assignment: CDR1 LNHDA and CDR2 SQIVND (reference sequence). Trimming took off 6 bases at V and 1 base at J, with 10 bases between the two ends. The CDR3 has 14 amino acids. CDR3 protein: CASRTTSAKNIQYF. CDR3 coding DNA: TGTGCCAGTAGGACGACCAGTGCCAAAAACATTCAGTACTTC.

This chain connects TRBV7-6 to TRBJ2-1, with a weak D call TRBD1 (6 bases). CDR1 is SGHVS and CDR2 is FNYEAQ in the germline V gene. V lost 5 bases and J 0 bases, leaving 20 bases between the germline ends. The CDR3 consists of 18 residues. As DNA, the CDR3 is TGTGCCAGCAGCCCAGGCCGACTGGACAGCCTCTCCTACAATGAGCAGTTCTTC. Translated: CASSPGRLDSLSYNEQFF.

This clone came up a few times. The chain couples TRBV6-5 to TRBJ1-2; D call uncertain. Trimming left V 4 bases short and J 7 bases short, with 19 bases between. Germline V gene data show CDR1 as MNHEY and CDR2 as SVGAGI. CDR3 length: 15 amino acids. The CDR3 protein is CASSSGREWGGGYTF. CDR3 nucleotide sequence: TGTGCCAGCAGTTCAGGAAGGGAATGGGGTGGTGGCTACACCTTC.

The J gene is TRBJ1-1, the V gene TRBV12-3 or TRBV12-4; D is perhaps TRBD1 (5 bases). Trimming removed 3 bases at V and 4 bases at J, with 9 bases between. The CDR3 spans 13 residues. The chain's CDR3 is CASSFRASTEAFF. The DNA for the CDR3 is TGTGCCAGCAGTTTCAGGGCGAGCACTGAAGCTTTCTTT.